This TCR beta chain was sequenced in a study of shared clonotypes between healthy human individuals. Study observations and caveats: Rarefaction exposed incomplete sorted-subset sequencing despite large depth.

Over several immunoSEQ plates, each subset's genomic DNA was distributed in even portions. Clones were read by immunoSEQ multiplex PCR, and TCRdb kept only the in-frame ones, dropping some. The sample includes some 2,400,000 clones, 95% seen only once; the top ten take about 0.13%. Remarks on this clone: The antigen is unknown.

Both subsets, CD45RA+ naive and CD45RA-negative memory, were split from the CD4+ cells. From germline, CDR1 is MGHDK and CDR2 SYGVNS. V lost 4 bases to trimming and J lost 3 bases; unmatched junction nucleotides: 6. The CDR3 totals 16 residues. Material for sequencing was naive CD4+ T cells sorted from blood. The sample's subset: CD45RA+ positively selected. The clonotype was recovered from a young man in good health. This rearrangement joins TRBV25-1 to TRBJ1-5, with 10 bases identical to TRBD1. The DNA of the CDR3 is TGTGCCAGCAGTGGACCGGGACAGGGGACCAATCAGCCCCAGCATTTT. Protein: CASSGPGQGTNQPQHF.